These T cell receptor beta chains were read from a single sample in a study of identical twins. TCRdb passed the 5' RACE reads through MiXCR, listing each CDR3 protein once. The table shows over 500,000 distinct CDR3 sequences, with about 20% occurring only once. The same specimen was also included in a second study, on T cells expressing NK-cell markers.

Specimen: CD4+ T cells sorted from blood. The receptor set was obtained from a woman aged 18-29 years in good health. The CDR3 runs from the conserved cysteine through the conserved F or W. The order of the fields is V gene, clone size, D gene, J gene, CDR3 DNA, CDR3 protein. A D gene is named only where the DNA matches it firmly. Only part of the rows carry a size: once, few, many, or a class if the clone is expanded.

TRBV29-1	many	.	TRBJ2-7	TGCAGCGTTGGCCCGGAGCGCTACGAGCAGTACTTC	CSVGPERYEQYF
TRBV18	.	.	TRBJ2-2	TGTGCCAGCTCACCACAGCCCCTCAACACCGGGGAGCTGTTTTTT	CASSPQPLNTGELFF
TRBV29-1	few	.	TRBJ2-2	TGCAGCGTTGTGCGGGACGCGAACACCGGGGAGCTGTTTTTT	CSVVRDANTGELFF
TRBV6-2/TRBV6-3	once	.	TRBJ2-3	TGTGCCAGCAGTTACGGTTACACAGATACGCAGTATTTT	CASSYGYTDTQYF
TRBV12-3/TRBV12-4	many	.	TRBJ1-4	TGTGCCAGCAGTCCCCCCCTTGAAAAACTGTTTTTT	CASSPPLEKLFF
TRBV5-1	.	.	TRBJ1-1	TGCGCCAGCAGCCACAGGGACGGATCGAACACTGAAGCTTTCTTT	CASSHRDGSNTEAFF
TRBV7-2	.	.	TRBJ2-3	TGTGCCAGCAGCTTAAGGTTCGGACCCAGCACAGATACGCAGTATTTT	CASSLRFGPSTDTQYF
TRBV5-1	.	TRBD2	TRBJ2-3	TGCGCCAGCAGCCCAAGGACTAGCCACACTTACTTTGGTACGCAGTATTTT	CASSPRTSHTYFGTQYF
TRBV12-3/TRBV12-4	many	TRBD2	TRBJ2-1	TGTGCCAGCAGTTTAGAGGGGAGGTGGGCTAGCGGGGCATACGCTAACAATGAGCAGTTCTTC	CASSLEGRWASGAYANNEQFF
TRBV6-7	.	TRBD1	TRBJ2-7	TGTGCCAGCAGCTCAACGGGACAGGGAACCTACGAGCAGTACTTC	CASSSTGQGTYEQYF
TRBV29-1	.	TRBD2	TRBJ2-1	TGCAGCGTGATTTCGGGGGGTCCTTACAATGAGCAGTTCTTC	CSVISGGPYNEQFF
TRBV5-1	.	.	TRBJ1-2	TGCGCCACCACGGGTGGGGCGGGCAACTATGGCTACACCTTC	CATTGGAGNYGYTF
TRBV5-1	.	.	TRBJ2-3	TGCGCCAGCAGCGTGGACTCGTCAGCACAGATAACGCAGTATTTT	CASSVDSSAQITQYF
TRBV5-1	many	TRBD1	TRBJ2-5	TGCGCCACCGCCGGGACAGATAGAGAGACCCAGTACTTC	CATAGTDRETQYF
TRBV7-2	many	.	TRBJ2-7	TGTGCCAGCAGCACCCAACAGAGCCCCTCCTACGAGCAGTACTTC	CASSTQQSPSYEQYF
TRBV6-1	many	.	TRBJ2-7	TGTGCCAGCACCGCCGGGCGGTCCTACGAGCAGTACTTC	CASTAGRSYEQYF
TRBV10-3	few	.	TRBJ1-1	TGTGCCATCAGTGAGTACCTGAACACTGAAGCTTTCTTT	CAISEYLNTEAFF
TRBV6-5	many	TRBD1	TRBJ1-2	TGTGCCAGCAGTTACGCAGGGGGACGTGGCTACACCTTC	CASSYAGGRGYTF
TRBV20-1	few	TRBD2	TRBJ2-7	TGCAGTGCTAGCGCGGGAGCCTACGAGCAGTACTTC	CSASAGAYEQYF
TRBV7-9	few	.	TRBJ2-3	TGTGCCAGCAGCTTAGGGGCCCGCACAGATACGCAGTATTTT	CASSLGARTDTQYF
TRBV2	few	.	TRBJ2-2	TGTGCCAGCAGGCAAGACAGGAACACCGGGGAGCTGTTTTTT	CASRQDRNTGELFF
TRBV9	few	TRBD2	TRBJ2-2	TGTGCCAGCAGCGTAGTCACCTGGGGGAGCGGGGGCACCGGGGAGCTGTTTTTT	CASSVVTWGSGGTGELFF
TRBV9	.	TRBD1	TRBJ1-2	TGTGCCAGCAGCCCAGGTCTCGGACAGGGGAACTATGGCTACACCTTC	CASSPGLGQGNYGYTF
TRBV5-6	.	TRBD1	TRBJ1-2	TGTGCCAGCAGTTTGACAGGGGTCTACACCTTC	CASSLTGVYTF
TRBV12-3/TRBV12-4	.	TRBD1	TRBJ1-2	TGTGCCAGCAGTAACAGGGGTAGTTCCGGCTACACCTTC	CASSNRGSSGYTF
TRBV20-1	many	TRBD1	TRBJ2-3	TGCAGTTTATGGGGACAGGGCACAGATACGCAGTATTTT	CSLWGQGTDTQYF
TRBV12-3/TRBV12-4	.	.	TRBJ2-1	TGTGCCAGCAGTTTCTGGCAGAACTCCTACAATGAGCAGTTCTTC	CASSFWQNSYNEQFF
TRBV20-1	few	TRBD1	TRBJ1-2	TGCAGTGCTAGGGCGACCGGGACAGGGGGTGGCTACACCTTC	CSARATGTGGGYTF
TRBV5-1	.	TRBD2	TRBJ2-7	TGCGCCAGCAGCCAAGGGACTAGCGGGAGCTTCAGGAACTTC	CASSQGTSGSFRNF
TRBV21-1	few	.	TRBJ2-2	TGTGCCAGCAGCATTGAGGGAAGTTTAACCGGGGAGCTGTTTTTT	CASSIEGSLTGELFF
TRBV20-1	.	.	TRBJ1-6	TGCAGTGCTAGGTGGCGGAGCTCCTATAATTCACCCCTCCACTTT	CSARWRSSYNSPLHF
TRBV3-1	few	.	TRBJ2-1	TGTGCCAGCAGTTTTCAAGGGGCCCAGGAGCAGTTCTTC	CASSFQGAQEQFF
TRBV15	.	.	TRBJ1-1	TGTGCCACCAGCAACCACCGTTTGGGGAGGAGGACTGAAGCTTTCTTT	CATSNHRLGRRTEAFF
TRBV7-2	.	.	TRBJ2-7	TGTGCCAGCAGCTTAGTGGCGGTGTACGAGCAGTACTTC	CASSLVAVYEQYF
TRBV20-1	few	.	TRBJ1-1	TGCAGTGCCCTTTTCGAAACTGTCAGTACCACTGAAGCTTTCTTT	CSALFETVSTTEAFF
TRBV2	few	TRBD1	TRBJ2-5	TGTGCCAGCAGTGAGGGACAGGGGGCTGAAGAGACCCAGTACTTC	CASSEGQGAEETQYF
TRBV2	.	.	TRBJ2-7	TGTGCCGGGGCGTGGGGTATTTCCTACGAGCAGTACTTC	CAGAWGISYEQYF
TRBV12-3/TRBV12-4	.	.	TRBJ1-1	TGTGCCAGCAGGGACAGAGATATGAACACTGAAGCTTTCTTT	CASRDRDMNTEAFF
TRBV15	.	TRBD1	TRBJ2-7	TGTGCCACCAGCCCCCGTACAGGGGCGAGCGAGCAGTACTTC	CATSPRTGASEQYF
TRBV6-1	many	.	TRBJ1-1	TGTGCCAGCAGGGAACGAGGGACCACTGAAGCTTTCTTT	CASRERGTTEAFF
TRBV28	.	.	TRBJ2-7	TGTGCCAGCAGCCCTGCGTACAGGTGGTACGAGCAGTACTTC	CASSPAYRWYEQYF